Shown below are 10 T cell receptor beta chains from a single sample sequenced in a study of T cell repertoires in cytomegalovirus infection. TCRdb called the reads again in MiXCR, with one record for every CDR3 protein. The data contain about 920,000 distinct CDR3 sequences, about 33% of them singletons. The antigens for these receptors are not known. The sequenced sample was cultured CD8+ T cells from PBMCs, obtained from culture after CMV antigen stimulation. These receptors all come from a human donor in good health (CMV status not recorded). Some clones in this sample may be carry-over from other donors' samples.

The chain uses TRBV7-9 and TRBJ2-1; D unclear. Trimming shortened V by 5 bases and J by 9 bases, and 11 bases separated the two germline ends. The CDR3 is made up of 12 amino acids. Germline V gene data show CDR1 as SEHNR and CDR2 as FQNEAQ (reference sequence). The CDR3 reads CASSPSFFEQFF. CDR3 nucleotide sequence: TGTGCCAGCAGCCCGTCTTTTTTTGAGCAGTTCTTC. Variable domain in full (rest from reference TRBV7-9 and TRBJ2-1): DTGVSQNPRHKITKRGQNVTFRCDPISEHNRLYWYRQTLGQGPEFLTYFQNEAQLEKSRLLSDRFSAERPKGSFSTLEIQRTEQGDSAMYLCASSPSFFEQFFGPGTRLTVL.

The table lists this clonotype with many counts. V usage is TRBV7-6 and J usage is TRBJ2-7; 7 nucleotides match TRBD1. Germline V gene sequence: CDR1 SGHVS, CDR2 FNYEAQ. V gave up 2 bases and J gave up 2 bases; unmatched junction bases: 9. The CDR3 runs to 16 residues. The CDR3 here is CASSLRRGPVPYEQYF. The CDR3 nucleotides are TGTGCCAGCAGCTTAAGAAGGGGGCCAGTCCCCTACGAGCAGTACTTC.

This clonotype was seen just once. The genes are TRBV6-2 or TRBV6-3 and TRBJ1-1, with D possibly TRBD1 on 5 matching bases. Trimming pared 2 bases from V and 4 bases from J, leaving 14 bases between. CDR1 MNHEY and CDR2 SVGEGT come from the germline V gene. This CDR3 comprises 15 residues. The CDR3 region is CASSYQTWGSTEAFF. The CDR3 DNA follows: TGTGCCAGCAGTTACCAAACGTGGGGCTCCACTGAAGCTTTCTTT.

CDR3 nucleotide sequence: TGTGCCAGCTTCAGGGAAAATCCCCCGGAGACCCAGTACTTC. This sequence encodes CASFRENPPETQYF. The chain joins TRBV5-3 to TRBJ2-5; possible D gene TRBD1, 5 bases. TRBV5-3 is an ORF for which the function is uncertain. The germline V and J ends were trimmed by 8 bases and 5 bases, with 19 bases remaining between them. The CDR3 is 14 residues long.

This clonotype was seen more than once but under ten times. The rearrangement links TRBV6-2 or TRBV6-3 to TRBJ1-1; 7 bases are a match to TRBD1. CDR3 size: 15 residues. The ends lost 2 bases at V and 1 base at J; junction bases unmatched: 4. Germline assignment: CDR1 MNHEY and CDR2 SVGEGT. CDR3 nucleotide sequence: TGTGCCAGCAGTTACATTGGGACAGCGAACACTGAAGCTTTCTTT. Residues: CASSYIGTANTEAFF.

In the case of this clonotype: One end of the junction varies from germline; a read error may be responsible. The rearrangement links TRBV7-2 to TRBJ1-4; D not resolved. The CDR3 loop spans 15 amino acids. CDR1 is SGHTA, CDR2 FQGNSA, per germline. The CDR3 nucleotides are TGTGCCAACAGCTTAACCGGGCCGGGGAGTGAAAAACTGTTTTTT. Translating it yields CANSLTGPGSEKLFF.

The chain has TRBV7-2 and TRBJ1-1; no firm D call. The CDR3 has 14 residues. The V gene lost 1 base and the J gene lost 1 base, with 7 bases spanning the gap. Germline V gene data show CDR1 as SGHTA and CDR2 as FQGNSA. The CDR3 DNA sequence: TGTGCCAGCAGCTTAGATGAAAGGAACACTGAAGCTTTCTTT. Its protein product is CASSLDERNTEAFF.

This CDR3 reads CASTTGGLETQYF. In nucleotides, the CDR3 is TGTGCCAGCACCACTGGGGGCCTAGAGACCCAGTACTTC. The V gene is TRBV7-9, the J gene TRBJ2-5; D might be TRBD1 (6 bases). Germline V gene data show CDR1 as SEHNR and CDR2 as FQNEAQ (reference sequence). The CDR3 sequence is 13 residues long. V was trimmed by 7 bases and J by 4 bases, leaving 13 bases between them.

The CDR3 here is CASSVTGFTNYGYTF. Here the CDR3 DNA reads TGTGCCAGCAGCGTAACAGGATTTACTAACTATGGCTACACCTTC. This chain joins TRBV7-9 and TRBJ1-2, with a possible D match to TRBD1 (5 bases). Trimming removed 5 bases at V and 0 bases at J, with 13 bases between. The CDR3 covers 15 residues. Germline V gene data show CDR1 as SEHNR and CDR2 as FQNEAQ (reference sequence).

This clonotype was seen only once. Given a much more abundant clone one base away, this may be a read error. The chain joins TRBV7-8 to TRBJ1-4; 7 bases line up with TRBD1. CDR3 length equals 18 residues. Germline V gives CDR1 SGHVS, CDR2 FQNEAQ. The CDR3 nucleotides read TGTGCCAGCAGCATCATCGACAGGGCCCTTGCAACTAGTGAAAAACTGTTTTTT. This translates into CASSIIDRALATSEKLFF.